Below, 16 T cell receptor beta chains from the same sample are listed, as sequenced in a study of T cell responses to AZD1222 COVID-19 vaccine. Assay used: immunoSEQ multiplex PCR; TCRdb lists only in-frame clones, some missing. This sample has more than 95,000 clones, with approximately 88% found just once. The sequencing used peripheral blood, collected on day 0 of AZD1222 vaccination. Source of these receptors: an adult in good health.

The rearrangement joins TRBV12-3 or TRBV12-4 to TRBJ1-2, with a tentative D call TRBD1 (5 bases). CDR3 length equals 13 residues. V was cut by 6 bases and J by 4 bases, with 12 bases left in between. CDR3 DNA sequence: TGTGCCAGCAGCCCATCCGACAGCTATGGCTACACCTTC. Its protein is CASSPSDSYGYTF.

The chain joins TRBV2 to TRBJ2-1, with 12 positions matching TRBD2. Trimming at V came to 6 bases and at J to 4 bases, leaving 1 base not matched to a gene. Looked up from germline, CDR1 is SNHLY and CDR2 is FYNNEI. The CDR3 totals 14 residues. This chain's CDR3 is CASRTSGSYNEQFF. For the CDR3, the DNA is TGTGCCAGCAGGACTAGCGGGAGTTACAATGAGCAGTTCTTC.

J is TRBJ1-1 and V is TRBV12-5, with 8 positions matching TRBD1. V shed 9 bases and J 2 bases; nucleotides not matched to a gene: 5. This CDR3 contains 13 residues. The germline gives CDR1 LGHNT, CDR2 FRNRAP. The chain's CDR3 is CASNRGGNTEAFF. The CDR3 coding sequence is TGTGCTAGCAACAGGGGGGGAAACACTGAAGCTTTCTTT.

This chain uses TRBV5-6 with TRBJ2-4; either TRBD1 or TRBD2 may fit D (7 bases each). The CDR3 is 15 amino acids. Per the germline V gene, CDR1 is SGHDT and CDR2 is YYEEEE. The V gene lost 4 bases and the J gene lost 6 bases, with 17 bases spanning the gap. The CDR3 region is CASSPQGGARNIQYF. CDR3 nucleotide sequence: TGTGCCAGCAGCCCTCAGGGGGGGGCTCGAAACATTCAGTACTTC.

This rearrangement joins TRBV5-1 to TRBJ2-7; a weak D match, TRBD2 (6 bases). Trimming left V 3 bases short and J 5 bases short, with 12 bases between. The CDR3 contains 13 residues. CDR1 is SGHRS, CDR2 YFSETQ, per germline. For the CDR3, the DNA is TGCGCCAGCAGCTCACCGGGGGTCAACGAGCAGTACTTC. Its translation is CASSSPGVNEQYF.

The CDR3 DNA reads TGTGCCAGCACCTCCAACTCTGGGGCCAACGTCCTGACTTTC. Its protein is CASTSNSGANVLTF. The chain has TRBV5-6 and TRBJ2-6; D gene unclear. CDR1 and CDR2 from the germline V gene are SGHDT and YYEEEE. V shed 6 bases and J shed 0 bases, with 7 bases lying between them. The CDR3 is 14 amino acids.

The CDR3: CASSLDGINQPQHF. The CDR3 nucleotides read TGCGCCAGCAGCTTGGATGGCATAAATCAGCCCCAGCATTTT. This chain joins TRBV5-1 and TRBJ1-5; D is uncertain. The CDR3 runs 14 residues. Trimming shortened V by 0 bases and J by 4 bases, and 8 bases separated the two germline ends. CDR1 and CDR2 (germline): SGHRS, YFSETQ.

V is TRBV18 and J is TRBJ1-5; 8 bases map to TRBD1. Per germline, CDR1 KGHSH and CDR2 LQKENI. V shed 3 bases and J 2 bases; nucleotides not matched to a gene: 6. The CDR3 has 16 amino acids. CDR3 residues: CASSPAQGVGNQPQHF. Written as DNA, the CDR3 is TGTGCCAGCTCACCCGCACAGGGGGTCGGCAATCAGCCCCAGCATTTT. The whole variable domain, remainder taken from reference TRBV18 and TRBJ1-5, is NAGVMQNPRHLVRRRGQEARLRCSPMKGHSHVYWYRQLPEEGLKFMVYLQKENIIDESGMPKERFSAEFPKEGPSILRIQQVVRGDSAAYFCASSPAQGVGNQPQHFGDGTRLSIL.

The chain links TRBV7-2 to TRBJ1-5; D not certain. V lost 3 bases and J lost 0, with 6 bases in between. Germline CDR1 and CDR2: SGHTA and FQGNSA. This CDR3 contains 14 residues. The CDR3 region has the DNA TGTGCCAGCAGCTTTTGGAATAGCAATCAGCCCCAGCATTTT. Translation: CASSFWNSNQPQHF.

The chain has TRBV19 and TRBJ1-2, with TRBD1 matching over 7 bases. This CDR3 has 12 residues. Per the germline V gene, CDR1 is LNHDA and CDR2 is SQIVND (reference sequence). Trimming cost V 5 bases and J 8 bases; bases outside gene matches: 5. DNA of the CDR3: TGTGCCAGTAGTGTCGACAGGGAGGGCTACACCTTC. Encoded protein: CASSVDREGYTF.

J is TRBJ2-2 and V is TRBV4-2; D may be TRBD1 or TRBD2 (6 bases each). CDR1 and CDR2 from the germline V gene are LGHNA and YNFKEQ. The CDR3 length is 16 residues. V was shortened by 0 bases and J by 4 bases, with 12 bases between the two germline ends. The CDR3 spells CASSQDRGRFTGELFF. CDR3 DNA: TGTGCCAGCAGCCAAGATCGGGGGCGATTCACCGGGGAGCTGTTTTTT.

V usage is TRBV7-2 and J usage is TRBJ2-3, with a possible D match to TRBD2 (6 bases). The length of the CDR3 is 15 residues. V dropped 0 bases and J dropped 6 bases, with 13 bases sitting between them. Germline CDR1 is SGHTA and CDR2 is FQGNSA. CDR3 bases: TGTGCCAGCAGCTTAGCTCGGGCGGGAAGGGATACGCAGTATTTT. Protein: CASSLARAGRDTQYF.

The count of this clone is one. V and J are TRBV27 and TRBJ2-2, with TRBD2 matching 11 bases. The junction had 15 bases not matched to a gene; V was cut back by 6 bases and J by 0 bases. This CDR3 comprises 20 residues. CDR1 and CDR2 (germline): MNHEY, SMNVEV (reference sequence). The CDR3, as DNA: TGTGCCAGCAGCCCCTGGGCTAGCGGGGGGACTCCGACGAACACCGGGGAGCTGTTTTTT. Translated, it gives CASSPWASGGTPTNTGELFF.

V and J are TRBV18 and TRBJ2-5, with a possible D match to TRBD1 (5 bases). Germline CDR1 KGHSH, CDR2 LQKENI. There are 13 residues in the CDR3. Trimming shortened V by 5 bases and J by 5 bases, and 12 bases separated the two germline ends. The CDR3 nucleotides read TGTGCCAGCTCAAGAGACAGAGCGGAGACCCAGTACTTC. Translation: CASSRDRAETQYF.

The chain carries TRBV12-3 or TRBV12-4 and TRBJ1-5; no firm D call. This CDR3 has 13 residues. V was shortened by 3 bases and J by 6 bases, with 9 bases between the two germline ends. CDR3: CASSLPPGQPQHF. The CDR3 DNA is TGTGCCAGCAGTTTGCCCCCTGGTCAGCCCCAGCATTTT.

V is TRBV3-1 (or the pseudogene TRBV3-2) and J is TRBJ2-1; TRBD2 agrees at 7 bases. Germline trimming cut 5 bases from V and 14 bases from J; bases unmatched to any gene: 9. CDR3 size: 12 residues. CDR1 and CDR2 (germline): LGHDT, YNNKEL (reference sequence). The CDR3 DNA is TGTGCCAGCAGCTCTTCCGGGACTACAAAGTTCTTC. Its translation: CASSSSGTTKFF.